This TCR beta chain was retrieved from a study of T cells in Graves' hyperthyroidism and ophthalmopathy (dated by TCRdb to the late 2010s). As for the study more broadly: Peripheral blood was collected at initial diagnosis, before any treatment. Whether ophthalmopathy could be predicted prospectively was tested in an independent validation cohort made up of under 20 hyperthyroidism patients plus 17 patients who later progressed to ophthalmopathy. The approximately 100 discovery patients were randomly divided into training and test sets at a 7:3 ratio. To identify distinguishing TCR V-J signatures, a discovery cohort of some 100 patients was used, comprising approximately 40 with Graves' ophthalmopathy and around 57 with stable Graves' hyperthyroidism. In more than 5 Graves' hyperthyroidism patients, the study also compared T-cell repertoires from thyroid tissue with T-cell repertoires from blood. The paper describes TCR Vbeta CDR3 sequencing of around 130 peripheral blood samples, made up of 43 ophthalmopathy patients, some 80 hyperthyroidism patients and around 17 progressor patients. After blood sampling, hyperthyroidism patients were treated with methimazole at a starting dose of 30 mg daily, and ophthalmopathy patients were treated with high-dose intravenous methylprednisolone. What the research found in general, with its limitations: In validation, the model predicted progression to ophthalmopathy a median of about 6.8 months before onset, with over 55% sensitivity and roughly 72% specificity. A 13 V-J signature model separated ophthalmopathy from stable hyperthyroidism, with 87.88% sensitivity and 81% to 82% specificity in cross-validation and 80%/75% in testing. No statistical method was used to fix the sample size in advance, and group allocation was not hidden from the investigators. Most expanded thyroid clonotypes (frequency above 0.001) were also detected in blood, suggesting blood repertoires may reflect thyroid immune responses.

As concerns this clonotype: Its specific antigen is unknown. No per-base quality is available; no much larger clone lies one base away.

CDR1 and CDR2, looked up from the germline V gene, are SGHRS and YFSETQ. Including the terminal cysteine and phenylalanine, the CDR3 comprises 14 residues. Only the CDR3 DNA stays, 42 bases, in frame from base 1. Between the V and J ends, shortened by 3 bases and 8 bases respectively, the junction contains 14 bases. Amplification of TCR beta CDR3 regions was carried out from RNA transcripts. A first-round RT-PCR of the TCR CDR3 used the HTBI primer set with the Qiagen OneStep RT-PCR kit. The libraries were constructed in a second round of multiplex PCR and then size-selected and purified. The libraries were sequenced on an Illumina HiSeq2000 using paired-end 100 bp reads. As for how the authors treated the data: SOAPnuke was used to process the raw data, with reads discarded if the reads contained adapters or uncalled bases, had a mean Phred below 15, or lacked an exact constant-primer or identifier match. COPE v1.2.5 was used to merge the high-quality paired reads, and each unique nucleotide sequence was defined as a clonotype. Clonotypes were aligned to IMGT TRBV, TRBD and TRBJ reference segments using MiTCR v1.1. The analysis included only V-J combinations with a frequency above 0.0001, which together covered approximately 99% of the repertoires. The TCS score was defined as F50 (clonal expansion) divided by E x V (chaos), with BLOSUM62-based TCRdist calculated between CDR3 peptides within each V-J. Welch's t-statistics and random forest reduced some 510 V-J features to fewer than 15, which were used in a naive Bayes classifier (R e1071). Thyroid-blood repertoire similarity was quantified with the Morisita-Horn index. Clones were called with MiXCR by TCRdb after fastp trimmed the public reads at Q25, and only in-frame beta chains were retained. Rows with a matching CDR3 protein are joined into one entry that keeps the most common DNA and genes. The V and J calls were determined by TCRdb, not by the authors. The sample table shows around 760,000 distinct CDR3 sequences, and around 40% are seen once. Of the sample, roughly 30% is held by the ten largest clones.

A patient counted as having stable Graves' hyperthyroidism if no progression to ophthalmopathy occurred over 18 months of follow-up. Hyperthyroidism patients were aged 18 to 65 years and newly diagnosed, with disease duration of less than 2 months. The study excluded patients with uncontrolled infections, other autoimmune diseases, pregnancy or lactation. Diagnoses relied on clinical symptoms, serum thyroxine and TRAb, thyroid ultrasound and orbital computed tomography. PBMCs were separated from 8 to 10 ml of fresh peripheral blood using Ficoll-Paque density gradient centrifugation. Total RNA was extracted using Trizol reagent, and RNA quality was assessed on an Agilent 2100 Bioanalyzer.

This receptor was obtained from a woman in her 40s with Graves' hyperthyroidism. Recombination connected TRBV5-1 to TRBJ1-4; TRBD1 could be the D gene, as 6 bases match. The sample was blood. The CDR3 protein is CASSYDGQGEKLFF. The DNA sequence follows: TGCGCCAGCAGCTATGACGGTCAGGGGGAAAAACTGTTTTTT.